This paragraph covers one T cell receptor (beta chain) sequence. Its antigen remains unidentified. These data are taken from a study of response to subunit inactivated influenza vaccine. General observations from the study: It was the authors' suggestion that each seasonal influenza vaccination recruits few new T cells.

CDR3 length: 16 amino acids. V was clipped by 0 bases and J by 0 bases, with 8 bases between them. CDR1 is KGHSY, CDR2 FQNENV, per germline. TCRdb analysed the RT-PCR reads with MiXCR anew, one entry per CDR3 protein. The sample includes over 450,000 distinct CDR3 sequences, over 10% of them seen just once. The chain combines TRBV16 with TRBJ1-4; D is unresolved. The material was PBMCs from blood, obtained 45 days after vaccination. The receptor comes from a middle-aged man who received an inactivated influenza vaccine. The CDR3 DNA is TGTGCCAGCAGCCAATCAACACTTGCAACTAATGAAAAACTGTTTTTT. Amino acids: CASSQSTLATNEKLFF. Using reference TRBV16 and TRBJ1-4 for the parts outside the CDR3, the full variable domain is GEEVAQTPKHLVRGEGQKAKLYCAPIKGHSYVFWYQQVLKNEFKFLISFQNENVFDETGMPKERFSAKCLPNSPCSLEIQATKLEDSAVYFCASSQSTLATNEKLFFGSGTQLSVL.